This T cell receptor beta chain originates from a study of cytomegalovirus exposure and HLA in healthy donors. Study as a whole: Assignment to the Caucasian-associated ancestry cluster applied to about 80% of the approximately 360 genotyped donors.

PCR primers comprised 60 Vbeta and 13 Jbeta primers. Sequencing used immunoSEQ multiplex PCR; TCRdb keeps in-frame clones, though not all of them. Of more than 130,000 clones in the sample, over 60% were seen once. Germline V gene lookup returns CDR1 SGHDN and CDR2 FVKESK. The CDR3 runs 16 residues. Unmatched junction bases numbered 6, after V lost 1 base and J lost 4 bases. The source material was PBMCs. The receptor was derived from a woman between 45 and 60 years old in good health and CMV-seronegative. This chain uses TRBV14 with TRBJ1-2, with 10 nucleotides matching TRBD1. The CDR3 reads CASSQGDRGLIYGYTF. The CDR3 DNA follows: TGTGCCAGCAGCCAAGGTGACAGGGGGCTTATCTATGGCTACACCTTC.